This T cell receptor (beta chain) was found in a study of T-cell reconstitution after alpha-beta-depleted transplantation in children. Study-wide points: In patients about two months after transplant, alpha-beta T cells reportedly arose from several hundred expanded graft clones. T cells produced anew were the main source of T-cell counts and diversity one year after transplant.

The authors prepared the TCRbeta library with unique molecular identifiers. Via MiXCR, TCRdb re-called the PCR reads, giving one row per CDR3 protein. The data show about 7,600 distinct CDR3 sequences, around 5.3% seen once. The CDR3 runs to 14 residues. V lost 6 bases and J 1 base, leaving 13 bases between the germline ends. Germline assignment: CDR1 MNHNS and CDR2 SASEGT. This clonotype was detected many times. The antigen remains unidentified. This specimen consisted of PBMCs, mostly from graft donor cells, obtained 180 days after TCRalphabeta/CD19-depleted stem cell transplant. The chain is built from TRBV6-1 and TRBJ2-7; the D gene is possibly TRBD2 (5 bases). The clonotype comes from a child less than two years old who had a stem cell transplant for acute myeloid leukemia, so the T cells may come from the graft donor. The CDR3 sequence: CASRGAQRSYEQYF. DNA of the CDR3: TGTGCCAGCAGGGGAGCCCAAAGATCCTACGAGCAGTACTTC.